Below, one TCR beta chain is given with its context. Its antigen is not identified. Naive CD8 cells comprised CD45RO-negative, CCR7-positively selected cells, excluding terminally differentiated effector memory CD45RA+ cells. Trimming pared 5 bases from V and 2 bases from J, leaving 13 bases between. The CDR3 is 15 amino acids. Germline V gives CDR1 MDHEN, CDR2 SYDVKM. The record originates from a study of shared clonotypes between healthy human individuals. Here immunoSEQ multiplex PCR was the method, and the copy in TCRdb shows in-frame clones only, minus some. The sample has hundreds of thousands of clones, roughly 95% seen once. General study findings and limits: How much donors shared clonotypes was expected to be affected by sequencing depth.

The material sequenced was naive CD8+ T cells sorted from blood. The V call is TRBV28, the J call TRBJ1-5; possibly TRBD1 for D (6 bases). This TCR was sampled from a woman aged 25 to 45 in good health. The CDR3, as DNA: TGTGCCAGCAGTACCACAGGGCTCGGCAATCAGCCCCAGCATTTT. Its protein is CASSTTGLGNQPQHF.